Listed here are 24 T cell receptor beta chains from one sample, sequenced in a study of CD8+CD57+ T cells in acquired aplastic anemia. Genomic DNA constituted the template upon which TCR beta VDJ and CDR3 profiling was performed. In TCRdb, the reads were re-called with MiXCR into one record per CDR3 protein. The sample comprises about 160,000 distinct CDR3 sequences, about 45% of which are singletons, and roughly 3.5% rests with the top ten. In patients chosen for sequencing, flow cytometry had shown CD8+CD57+ cell expansion. Sample: sorted CD4+, CD8+, or CD8+CD57+ T cells (not recorded which) from PBMCs. The source is a human donor with aplastic anemia.

CDR3 loop: CASRRLDNEQFF. The CDR3 DNA sequence: TGTGCCAGCAGACGACTTGACAATGAGCAGTTCTTC. This chain connects TRBV7-2 to TRBJ2-1; no firm D call. Trimming cost V 6 bases and J 5 bases, with 8 bases left between them. Germline lookup yields CDR1 SGHTA and CDR2 FQGNSA. The CDR3 is 12 amino acids.

The table lists this clonotype with a few counts. The junction departs from germline at one end; a sequencing error may be responsible. The V call is TRBV29-1, the J call TRBJ1-4; no definite D call. CDR3 size: 15 residues. Germline CDR1 and CDR2: SQVTM and ANQGSEA. In DNA, the CDR3 is TGCAGCGTTGGAACAGCCCATACGACTAATGAAAGACTGTTTTTT. It translates to CSVGTAHTTNERLFF.

V and J are TRBV15 and TRBJ1-2; D uncertain. From germline, CDR1 is LNHNV and CDR2 YYDKDF (reference sequence). This CDR3 comprises 16 residues. The germline V and J ends were trimmed by 0 bases and 1 base, with 12 bases remaining between them. The CDR3 is CATSRDLATRNYGYTF. In DNA, the CDR3 is TGTGCCACCAGCAGAGATCTAGCGACACGTAACTATGGCTACACCTTC.

This clonotype showed up many times. The chain combines TRBV5-6 with TRBJ2-1; maybe TRBD2 (6 bases). The CDR3 runs to 15 residues. CDR1 is SGHDT, CDR2 YYEEEE, per germline. V lost 1 base, J lost 0 bases, and 8 bases lay in between. CDR3 sequence reads: CASSLPGDSYNEQFF. DNA of the CDR3: TGTGCCAGCAGCTTGCCGGGGGACTCCTACAATGAGCAGTTCTTC.

This clonotype was recorded many times. The chain recombines TRBV7-2 with TRBJ1-2, with unresolved D. In germline, CDR1 is SGHTA, CDR2 FQGNSA. V lost 1 base to trimming and J lost 4 bases, with 13 bases between them. The length of the CDR3 is 15 residues. Written as DNA, the CDR3 is TGTGCCAGCAGCTTAGTAGGGCGGCTCGTCTATGGCTACACCTTC. Translation gives CASSLVGRLVYGYTF.

The V gene is TRBV24-1, the J gene TRBJ1-5, with 12 bases fitting TRBD1. Germline V gene lookup returns CDR1 KGHDR and CDR2 SFDVKD. This CDR3 is 15 amino acids long. V gave up 7 bases and J gave up 6 bases; unmatched junction bases: 6. The CDR3 coding sequence is TGTGCCACCAGACCGGGACAGGGGGCGCGTCAGCCCCAGCATTTT. Its protein is CATRPGQGARQPQHF.

The chain joins TRBV6-5 to TRBJ2-1; tentatively, D is TRBD2 (5 bases). The germline CDR1 and CDR2 sequences are MNHEY and SVGAGI. Deletions cut 2 bases from V and 12 bases from J, with 17 bases between. The CDR3 covers 14 residues. CDR3: CASSYRTEAIGQFF. The CDR3 DNA is TGTGCCAGCAGTTACCGGACTGAGGCCATTGGGCAGTTCTTC.

This clonotype showed up many times. The chain recombines TRBV10-1 with TRBJ2-7; 8 bases align to TRBD1. The V segment lost 5 bases and the J segment 1 base; nucleotides outside the gene matches: 13. The CDR3 covers 17 residues. CDR1 is WNHNN and CDR2 is SYGVQD in the germline V gene (reference sequence). CDR3 DNA: TGCGCCAGCAGTAACGTCGGACAGGGTAAAAGTTCCTACGAGCAGTACGTC. It yields the protein CASSNVGQGKSSYEQYV.

There are many counts of this clonotype. V and J are TRBV7-6 and TRBJ2-7; TRBD1 aligns across 9 bases. The V gene's germline CDR1 is SGHVS and CDR2 FNYEAQ. This CDR3 is 15 amino acids long. The J segment lost 1 base and the V segment lost 2 bases, leaving 3 bases of the junction unmatched. The CDR3 DNA is TGTGCCAGCAGCTTAACAGGGGGCGAATCCTACGAGCAGTACTTC. It translates to CASSLTGGESYEQYF.

The chain uses TRBV5-1 and TRBJ2-7, with D tentatively TRBD1 (5 bases). Germline V CDR1 and CDR2: SGHRS, YFSETQ. This CDR3 has 14 amino acids. The V end lost 0 bases, the J end lost 3 bases, and 10 bases lay between the germline ends. CDR3 residues: CASSLGLGVYEQYF. The CDR3 nucleotides read TGCGCCAGCAGCTTGGGCTTAGGGGTCTACGAGCAGTACTTC. Looking up the rest from reference TRBV5-1 and TRBJ2-7 gives the full variable domain: KAGVTQTPRYLIKTRGQQVTLSCSPISGHRSVSWYQQTPGQGLQFLFEYFSETQRNKGNFPGRFSGRQFSNSRSEMNVSTLELGDSALYLCASSLGLGVYEQYFGPGTRLTVT.

CDR3 nucleotides: TGTGCCAGCAGCTTAGTCGGCAGTCGCTTAGCCGGGGAGCTGTTTTTT. Residues: CASSLVGSRLAGELFF. The chain couples TRBV11-2 to TRBJ2-2; no definite D call. The CDR3 runs 16 residues. Trimming removed 1 base at V and 6 bases at J, with 15 bases between. Germline CDR1 reads SGHAT; CDR2 reads FQNNGV.

This clonotype was counted at least ten times. V usage is TRBV6-1 and J usage is TRBJ1-4; D is unresolved. Germline V lookup: CDR1 MNHNS, CDR2 SASEGT. The length of the CDR3 is 11 residues. The V gene lost 5 bases and the J gene lost 12 bases, with 10 bases spanning the gap. The CDR3 DNA reads as TGTGCCAGCAGTTCAAGGAGAGAACTGTTTTTT. Translation gives CASSSRRELFF.

V usage is TRBV6-1 and J usage is TRBJ1-1; 9 bases are a match to TRBD1. The CDR3 loop spans 19 amino acids. Per germline, CDR1 MNHNS and CDR2 SASEGT. After removal of 3 bases from V and 0 bases from J, the junction contained 14 bases not matched to a gene. CDR3 bases: TGTGCCAGCAGTGACCAAAGCGTCCCGGGACAGGGAATGAACACTGAAGCTTTCTTT. This translates into CASSDQSVPGQGMNTEAFF.

The CDR3 DNA is TGTGCCGCATGGTCGGGACAGGGTAATGAAAAACTGTTTTTT. This translates into CAAWSGQGNEKLFF. The V gene is TRBV7-9, the J gene TRBJ1-4; the match to TRBD1 covers 9 bases. Germline V lookup: CDR1 SEHNR, CDR2 FQNEAQ (reference sequence). V trimming: 11 bases; J trimming: 4 bases; junction bases outside the gene matches: 8. The CDR3 sequence is 14 residues long.

Note on this clonotype: A read error is possible here, since a much larger clone lies one base away. The chain employs TRBV5-4 and TRBJ2-3; possibly TRBD1 for D (6 bases). The germline V gene has CDR1 SGHNT and CDR2 YYREEE (reference sequence). The CDR3 totals 15 residues. CDR3 in amino acids: CASSILQGLGDTRYF. The CDR3 region has the DNA TGTGCCAGCAGCATATTACAGGGTCTGGGAGATACGCGGTATTTT. The full variable domain, with the rest looked up from reference TRBV5-4 and TRBJ2-3, is ETGVTQSPTHLIKTRGQQVTLRCSSQSGHNTVSWYQQALGQGPQFIFQYYREEENGRGNFPPRFSGLQFPNYSSELNVNALELDDSALYLCASSILQGLGDTRYFGPGTRLTVL.

This chain uses TRBV28 with TRBJ1-2; TRBD1 aligns across 7 bases. Germline loops: CDR1 MDHEN, CDR2 SYDVKM. The V segment lost 6 bases and the J segment 5 bases; nucleotides outside the gene matches: 15. The CDR3 has 16 residues. CDR3 amino acids: CASRRQGDSRRYGYTF. As DNA, the CDR3 is TGTGCCAGCAGACGCCAGGGGGACTCCCGTAGGTATGGCTACACCTTC.

At least ten counts were recorded for this clonotype. The CDR3 bases are TGTGCCACCATTGCCGTATCCGGGACAATGTCCTACGAGCAGTACGTC. Translating gives CATIAVSGTMSYEQYV. The V and J genes are TRBV24-1 and TRBJ2-7; TRBD1 is a possible D gene (6 bases). CDR1 and CDR2 from the germline V gene are KGHDR and SFDVKD. Between the trimmed V and J ends, which lost 8 bases and 1 base, there was a span of 20 bases. The CDR3 loop spans 16 amino acids.

The chain links TRBV7-6 to TRBJ2-2; D ambiguous. The germline V gene encodes CDR1 SGHVS and CDR2 FNYEAQ. V was clipped by 1 base and J by 6 bases, with 6 bases between them. The CDR3 consists of 13 residues. DNA for the CDR3: TGTGCCAGCAGCTTAGATTCGGCCGGGGAGCTGTTTTTT. Translation gives CASSLDSAGELFF.

The rearrangement joins TRBV11-2 to TRBJ2-7; D is perhaps TRBD2 (8 bases). Trimming stripped 4 bases from V and 0 bases from J, with 19 bases between. There are 17 residues in the CDR3. Germline CDR1 and CDR2: SGHAT and FQNNGV. CDR3 DNA: TGTGCCAGCAGCTACAAGGGGGCCGGGACTAGCTCCTACGAGCAGTACTTC. This gives the protein CASSYKGAGTSSYEQYF.

This clonotype showed up just a few times. The rearrangement uses TRBV10-3 and TRBJ2-3; 9 bases align to TRBD2. The CDR3 is 17 residues long. CDR1 and CDR2 (germline): ENHRY, SYGVKD. With V trimmed by 8 bases and J by 1 base, 13 bases remained unmatched. This CDR3 reads CAIAGTSLGYGTDTQYF. The CDR3, as DNA: TGTGCCATCGCCGGGACTAGCCTCGGATACGGCACAGATACGCAGTATTTT.

A remark on this clonotype: A single base separates this from a much larger clone, so it may be a read error. The chain joins TRBV6-1 to TRBJ1-1, with 7 bases fitting TRBD1. This CDR3 has 15 amino acids. Germline V gene lookup returns CDR1 MNHNS and CDR2 SASEGT. Here the CDR3 DNA reads TGTGCCCGCAGCTCCACCGGGACAGAGAACACTGAAGCTTTCTTT. It yields the protein CARSSTGTENTEAFF.

The J gene is TRBJ1-5, the V gene TRBV12-3 or TRBV12-4; 10 bases fit TRBD1. This CDR3 region has 15 residues. V lost 7 bases to trimming and J lost 0 bases; unmatched junction nucleotides: 3. The CDR3 spells CASTGQGFSNQPQHF. The CDR3 DNA reads as TGTGCCAGCACGGGACAGGGGTTTAGCAATCAGCCCCAGCATTTT.

This clonotype has more than one count but fewer than ten. The rearrangement uses TRBV6-2 or TRBV6-3 and TRBJ2-3; D may be TRBD1 (6 bases). This CDR3 has 14 residues. V gave up 7 bases and J gave up 2 bases, with 13 bases separating them. Per the germline V gene, CDR1 is MNHEY and CDR2 is SVGEGT. The CDR3 DNA reads TGTGCCAGCAAAAAGGGGGAGTTCACAGATACGCAGTATTTT. This translates into CASKKGEFTDTQYF.

J is TRBJ2-3 and V is TRBV9; D may correspond to TRBD1 or TRBD2 (5 bases each). CDR1 and CDR2 from the germline V gene are SGDLS and YYNGEE. The V end was cut by 0 bases, the J end by 7 bases, with 12 bases between. The CDR3 is 14 residues long. Here the CDR3 reads CASSVGGTGNTQYF. The CDR3 nucleotides read TGTGCCAGCAGCGTAGGGGGGACCGGAAATACGCAGTATTTT.